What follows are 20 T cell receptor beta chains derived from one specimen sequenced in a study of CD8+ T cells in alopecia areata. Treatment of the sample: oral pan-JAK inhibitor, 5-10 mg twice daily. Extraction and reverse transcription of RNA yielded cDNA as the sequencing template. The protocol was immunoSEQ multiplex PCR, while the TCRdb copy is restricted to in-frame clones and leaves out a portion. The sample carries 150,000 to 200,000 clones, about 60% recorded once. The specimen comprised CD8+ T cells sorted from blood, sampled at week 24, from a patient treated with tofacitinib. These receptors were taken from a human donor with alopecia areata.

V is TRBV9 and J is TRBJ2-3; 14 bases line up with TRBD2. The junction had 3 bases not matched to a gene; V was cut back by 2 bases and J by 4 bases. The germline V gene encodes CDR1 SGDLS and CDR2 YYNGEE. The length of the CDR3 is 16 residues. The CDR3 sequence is CASSVGTSGGPDTQYF. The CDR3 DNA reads TGTGCCAGCAGCGTGGGGACTAGCGGGGGCCCAGATACGCAGTATTTT.

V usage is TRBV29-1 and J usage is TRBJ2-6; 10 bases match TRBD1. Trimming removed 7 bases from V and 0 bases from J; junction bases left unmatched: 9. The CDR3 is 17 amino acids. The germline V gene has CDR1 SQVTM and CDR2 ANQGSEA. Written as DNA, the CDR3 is TGCAGCGCAACGGTGGGACAGGGGAGCTCTGGGGCCAACGTCCTGACTTTC. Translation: CSATVGQGSSGANVLTF.

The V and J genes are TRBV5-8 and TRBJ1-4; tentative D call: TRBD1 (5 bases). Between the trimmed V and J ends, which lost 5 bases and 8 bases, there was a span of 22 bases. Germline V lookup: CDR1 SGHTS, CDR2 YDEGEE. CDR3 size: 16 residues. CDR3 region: CASRMGRAGWGEKLFF. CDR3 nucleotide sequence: TGTGCCAGCAGGATGGGGCGGGCAGGCTGGGGAGAAAAACTGTTTTTT.

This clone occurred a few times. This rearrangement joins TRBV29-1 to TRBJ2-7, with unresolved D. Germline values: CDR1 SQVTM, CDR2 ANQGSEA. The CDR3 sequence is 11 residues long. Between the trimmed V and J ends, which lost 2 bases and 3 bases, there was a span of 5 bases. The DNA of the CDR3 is TGCAGCGTTGAAATCAACTACGAGCAGTACTTC. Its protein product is CSVEINYEQYF.

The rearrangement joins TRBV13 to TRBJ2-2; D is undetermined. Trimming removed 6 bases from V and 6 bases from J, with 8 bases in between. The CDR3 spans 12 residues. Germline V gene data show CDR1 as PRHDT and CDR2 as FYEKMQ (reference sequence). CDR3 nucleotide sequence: TGTGCCAGCAGTCTAGTACCCGGGGAGCTGTTTTTT. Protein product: CASSLVPGELFF.

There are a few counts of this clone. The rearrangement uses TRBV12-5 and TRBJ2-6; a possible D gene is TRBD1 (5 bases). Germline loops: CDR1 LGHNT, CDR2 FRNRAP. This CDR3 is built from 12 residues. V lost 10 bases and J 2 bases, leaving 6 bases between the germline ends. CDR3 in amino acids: CATTAGANVLTF. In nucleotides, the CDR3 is TGTGCTACGACAGCTGGGGCCAACGTCCTGACTTTC. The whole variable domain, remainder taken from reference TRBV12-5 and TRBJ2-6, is DARVTQTPRHKVTEMGQEVTMRCQPILGHNTVFWYRQTMMQGLELLAYFRNRAPLDDSGMPKDRFSAEMPDATLATLKIQPSEPRDSAVYFCATTAGANVLTFGAGSRLTVL.

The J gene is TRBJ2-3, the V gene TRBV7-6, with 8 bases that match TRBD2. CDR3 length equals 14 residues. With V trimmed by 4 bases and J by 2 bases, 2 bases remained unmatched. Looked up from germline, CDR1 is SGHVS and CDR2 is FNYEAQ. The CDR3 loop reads CASSSGGDTDTQYF. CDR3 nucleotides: TGTGCCAGCAGCTCCGGGGGGGACACAGATACGCAGTATTTT.

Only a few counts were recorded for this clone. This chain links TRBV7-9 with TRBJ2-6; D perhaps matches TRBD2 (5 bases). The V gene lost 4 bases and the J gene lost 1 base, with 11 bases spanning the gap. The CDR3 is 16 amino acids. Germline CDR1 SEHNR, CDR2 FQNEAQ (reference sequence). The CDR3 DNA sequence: TGTGCCAGCAGCTCCATTAGGGAGTCTGGGGCCAACGTCCTGACTTTC. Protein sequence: CASSSIRESGANVLTF.

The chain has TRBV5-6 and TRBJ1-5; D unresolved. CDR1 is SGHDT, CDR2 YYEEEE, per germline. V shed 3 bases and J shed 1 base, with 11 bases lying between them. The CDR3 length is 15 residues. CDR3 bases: TGTGCCAGCAGCTCTACAGACACGAGCAATCAGCCCCAGCATTTT. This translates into CASSSTDTSNQPQHF.

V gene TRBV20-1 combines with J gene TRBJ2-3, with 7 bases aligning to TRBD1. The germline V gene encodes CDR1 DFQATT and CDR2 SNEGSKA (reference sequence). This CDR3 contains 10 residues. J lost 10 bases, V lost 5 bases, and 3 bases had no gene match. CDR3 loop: CSAGTVPQYF. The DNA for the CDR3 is TGCAGTGCTGGGACAGTCCCGCAGTATTTT.

In DNA, the CDR3 is TGTGCCTGGAGGGCTCCCCGCGGCGTACACTTT. Residues: CAWRAPRGVHF. The chain carries TRBV30 and TRBJ1-6; D remains ambiguous. Germline V gives CDR1 GTSNPN, CDR2 SVGIG (reference sequence). The CDR3 totals 11 residues. Trimming removed 3 bases at V and 19 bases at J, with 16 bases between.

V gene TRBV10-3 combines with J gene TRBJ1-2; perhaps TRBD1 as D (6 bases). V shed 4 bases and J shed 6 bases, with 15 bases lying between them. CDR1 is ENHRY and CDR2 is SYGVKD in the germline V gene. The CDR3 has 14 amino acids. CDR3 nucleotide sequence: TGTGCCATCAGTGTTCGACAGGCGGGGGATGGCTACACCTTC. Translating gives CAISVRQAGDGYTF.

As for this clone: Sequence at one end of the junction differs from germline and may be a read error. The CDR3 coding sequence is TGTGCCAGCAGCCTCCGGACAGGGATTGACACTGAAGTTTTCTTT. Translated, it gives CASSLRTGIDTEVFF. V usage is TRBV7-2 and J usage is TRBJ1-1; TRBD1 matches at 8 bases. CDR3 length equals 15 residues. Germline loops: CDR1 SGHTA, CDR2 FQGNSA.

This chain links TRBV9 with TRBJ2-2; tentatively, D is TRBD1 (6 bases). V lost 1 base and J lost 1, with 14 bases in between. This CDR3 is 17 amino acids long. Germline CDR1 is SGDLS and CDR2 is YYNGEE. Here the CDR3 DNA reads TGTGCCAGCAGCGTAAGGGGGACGGGCCTGAACACCGGGGAGCTGTTTTTT. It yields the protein CASSVRGTGLNTGELFF.

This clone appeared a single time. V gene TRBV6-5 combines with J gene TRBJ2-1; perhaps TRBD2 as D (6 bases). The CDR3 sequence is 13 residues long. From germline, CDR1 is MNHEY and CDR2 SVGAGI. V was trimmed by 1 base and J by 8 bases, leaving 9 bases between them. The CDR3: CASSYLGEDEQFF. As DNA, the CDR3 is TGTGCCAGCAGTTACTTAGGGGAGGATGAGCAGTTCTTC.

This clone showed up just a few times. The CDR3 loop is CASITRTTDTQYF. In DNA, the CDR3 is TGTGCCAGCATCACCCGCACCACAGATACGCAGTATTTT. V is TRBV6-4 and J is TRBJ2-3, with unresolved D. Germline CDR1 reads MRHNA; CDR2 reads SNTAGT. The V end was cut by 7 bases, the J end by 2 bases, with 10 bases between. This CDR3 spans 13 amino acids.

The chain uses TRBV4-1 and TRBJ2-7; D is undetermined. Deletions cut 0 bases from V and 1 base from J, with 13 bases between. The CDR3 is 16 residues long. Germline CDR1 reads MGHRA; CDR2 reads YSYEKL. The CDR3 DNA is TGCGCCAGCAGCCAAGAAGGGATAAGACCATCCTACGAGCAGTACTTC. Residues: CASSQEGIRPSYEQYF.

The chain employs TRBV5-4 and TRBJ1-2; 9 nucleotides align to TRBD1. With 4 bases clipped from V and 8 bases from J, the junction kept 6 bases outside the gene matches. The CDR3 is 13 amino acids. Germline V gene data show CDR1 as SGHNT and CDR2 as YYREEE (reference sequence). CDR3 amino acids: CASSQGQGEGYTF. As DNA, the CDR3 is TGTGCCAGCAGCCAGGGACAGGGAGAGGGCTACACCTTC.

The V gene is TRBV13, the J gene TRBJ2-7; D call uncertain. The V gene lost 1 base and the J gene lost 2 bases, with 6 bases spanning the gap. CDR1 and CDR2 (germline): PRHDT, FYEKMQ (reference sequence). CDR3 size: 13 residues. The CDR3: CASSLASTYEQYF. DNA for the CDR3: TGTGCCAGCAGCTTAGCCTCAACCTACGAGCAGTACTTC.

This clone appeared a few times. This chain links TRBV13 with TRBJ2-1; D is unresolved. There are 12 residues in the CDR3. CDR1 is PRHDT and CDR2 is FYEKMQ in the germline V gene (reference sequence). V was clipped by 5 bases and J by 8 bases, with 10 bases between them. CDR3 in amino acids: CASSQGIDEQFF. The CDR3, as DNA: TGTGCCAGCAGCCAAGGGATCGATGAGCAGTTCTTC.